Listed below are T cell receptor beta chains from one sample, sequenced in a study of OX40 agonist ivuxolimab in advanced cancers. The method was immunoSEQ multiplex PCR; TCRdb's version includes in-frame clones alone and lacks a portion of them. The sample contains about 51,000 clones, roughly 90% of which appear only once. The sequencing used CD4+ or CD8+ T cells sorted from blood, collected in a trial of the OX40 agonist ivuxolimab. These receptors originate from an adult with an advanced solid tumor such as melanoma, head and neck, liver or kidney cancer. Each CDR3 is given with its conserved first and last residue. The D gene is left open where the match is weak. The size field is filled for only some rows; it gives once, few, many or a size class.

v_gene,abundance,j_gene,len,d_gene,CDR3aa,CDR3nt
TRBV6-6,NA,TRBJ2-7,15,TRBD1,CASSQDRGQFYEQYF,TGTGCCAGCAGCCAGGACAGGGGTCAGTTTTACGAGCAGTACTTC
TRBV6-5,NA,TRBJ2-2,16,NA,CASSYSRNRGVGELFF,TGTGCCAGCAGTTACTCGAGGAATAGGGGAGTCGGGGAGCTGTTTTTT
TRBV29-1,NA,TRBJ2-1,14,TRBD2,CSISGTSLGDEQFF,TGCAGCATCTCCGGGACTAGCTTGGGTGATGAGCAGTTCTTC
TRBV5-4,NA,TRBJ1-1,16,NA,CASSLARVGVGTEAFF,TGTGCCAGCAGCTTGGCCAGAGTAGGAGTGGGCACTGAAGCTTTCTTT
TRBV18,NA,TRBJ2-7,15,NA,CASSPSATSIHEQYF,TGTGCCAGCTCACCATCGGCAACAAGCATCCACGAGCAGTACTTC
TRBV28,NA,TRBJ1-6,13,TRBD1,CASRQGGNSPLHF,TGTGCCAGCCGACAGGGAGGTAATTCACCCCTCCACTTT
TRBV29-1,NA,TRBJ2-1,10,NA,CSGGTDEQFF,TGCAGCGGCGGCACTGATGAGCAGTTCTTC
TRBV7-3,NA,TRBJ1-4,15,TRBD1,CASRDRGSTNEKLFF,TGTGCCAGCCGGGACAGGGGGTCAACTAATGAAAAACTGTTTTTT
TRBV15,NA,TRBJ2-1,14,NA,CATSSGRNKNEQFF,TGTGCCACCAGCAGCGGGAGAAATAAGAATGAGCAGTTCTTC
TRBV5-1,few,TRBJ1-2,17,TRBD1,CASSLVVGGQGADGYTF,TGCGCCAGCAGCTTGGTGGTAGGGGGCCAGGGGGCTGATGGCTACACCTTC
TRBV6-6,NA,TRBJ2-3,14,NA,CASSPRSSTDTQYF,TGTGCCAGCAGCCCACGGTCTAGCACAGATACGCAGTATTTT
TRBV28,NA,TRBJ1-1,11,NA,CASSSWSGAFF,TGTGCCAGCAGTTCCTGGAGCGGAGCTTTCTTT
TRBV2,NA,TRBJ2-5,11,NA,CASSVFETQYF,TGTGCCAGCAGCGTTTTTGAGACCCAGTACTTC
TRBV29-1,NA,TRBJ1-2,13,TRBD1,CSVKRGGDYGYTF,TGCAGCGTTAAGAGAGGGGGCGACTATGGCTACACCTTC
TRBV10-3,NA,TRBJ1-2,14,NA,CAISESGQIYGYTF,TGTGCCATCAGTGAGTCCGGACAGATCTATGGCTACACCTTC
TRBV2,NA,TRBJ2-2,14,NA,CASSGSRNTGELFF,TGTGCCAGCAGTGGTTCTAGGAACACCGGGGAGCTGTTTTTT
TRBV18,NA,TRBJ1-2,11,NA,CASSPADGYTF,TGTGCCAGCTCACCGGCAGATGGCTACACCTTC
TRBV11-2,NA,TRBJ2-7,11,NA,CASSLVQEQYF,TGTGCCAGCAGCTTAGTCCAGGAGCAGTACTTC
TRBV28,NA,TRBJ1-3,15,NA,CASSLVPSEGNTIYF,TGTGCCAGCAGCTTAGTCCCCTCTGAGGGTAACACCATATATTTT
TRBV6-6,NA,TRBJ1-1,13,TRBD1,CASSYGTDAEAFF,TGTGCCAGCAGTTACGGGACAGACGCAGAAGCTTTCTTT
TRBV18,NA,TRBJ2-2,15,NA,CASSPTDPNTGELFF,TGTGCCAGCTCACCGACAGACCCAAACACCGGGGAGCTGTTTTTT
TRBV7-6,NA,TRBJ1-2,20,NA,CASSLATVGQGRTLSYGYTF,TGTGCCAGCAGCTTAGCGACTGTCGGGCAGGGTAGGACCCTCAGCTATGGCTACACCTTC
TRBV15,NA,TRBJ2-7,14,NA,CASKKTGYSYEQYF,TGTGCCAGCAAAAAAACAGGGTACTCCTACGAGCAGTACTTC
TRBV2,NA,TRBJ2-7,14,TRBD2,CASRELTSDGEQYF,TGTGCCAGCAGGGAACTCACTAGCGATGGCGAGCAGTACTTC
TRBV19,NA,TRBJ1-2,16,TRBD1,CASSAGQGYSNYGYTF,TGTGCCAGTAGTGCCGGACAGGGCTATTCTAACTATGGCTACACCTTC
TRBV19,NA,TRBJ1-4,15,NA,CASSILQQGRRKLFF,TGTGCCAGTAGTATTCTTCAGCAGGGTCGGCGAAAACTGTTTTTT
TRBV6-5,NA,TRBJ1-1,12,NA,CVSGGTTLEAFF,TGTGTCTCGGGAGGTACGACGCTTGAAGCCTTCTTT
TRBV29-1,NA,TRBJ1-3,12,NA,CSAWGDGNTIYF,TGCAGCGCATGGGGGGACGGAAACACCATATATTTT
TRBV7-9,NA,TRBJ2-1,17,NA,CASSPVGGRPTYNEQFF,TGTGCCAGCAGCCCAGTGGGAGGCCGTCCAACCTACAATGAGCAGTTCTTC
TRBV30,NA,TRBJ1-4,16,TRBD1,CAWKGDPGTGFEKLFF,TGTGCCTGGAAGGGAGACCCCGGGACAGGGTTCGAAAAACTGTTTTTT
TRBV27,NA,TRBJ2-7,14,NA,CASKPAQGHYEQYF,TGTGCCAGCAAGCCCGCCCAGGGACACTACGAGCAGTACTTC
TRBV9,NA,TRBJ2-3,14,NA,CASSGGLPTDTQYF,TGTGCCAGCAGCGGAGGACTTCCCACAGATACGCAGTATTTT
TRBV2,NA,TRBJ2-7,15,TRBD1,CASRRGTGGSYEQYF,TGTGCCAGCAGGAGAGGGACAGGGGGCTCGTACGAGCAGTACTTC
TRBV20-1,NA,TRBJ2-1,11,NA,CSARAEPEQFF,TGCAGTGCTAGAGCCGAACCCGAGCAGTTCTTC
TRBV5-6,once,TRBJ2-2,14,NA,CASSSIANTGELFF,TGTGCCAGCAGCTCCATTGCGAACACCGGGGAGCTGTTTTTT
TRBV10-1,NA,TRBJ2-5,13,TRBD1,CASSRDREETQYF,TGCGCCAGCTCTCGGGACAGGGAAGAGACCCAGTACTTC
TRBV4-1,once,TRBJ2-5,13,TRBD2,CASSRGGQETQYF,TGCGCCAGCAGCCGCGGGGGCCAAGAGACCCAGTACTTC
TRBV19,NA,TRBJ1-1,13,NA,CASRGTMNTEAFF,TGTGCCAGTCGTGGGACAATGAACACTGAAGCTTTCTTT
TRBV5-6,NA,TRBJ2-3,16,TRBD1,CASSYPGQGYTDTQYF,TGTGCCAGCAGCTATCCGGGACAGGGGTACACAGATACGCAGTATTTT
TRBV7-2,NA,TRBJ2-6,19,NA,CASSPFSSGAGSGANVLTF,TGTGCCAGCAGCCCATTTTCGTCGGGGGCGGGTTCTGGGGCCAACGTCCTGACTTTC
TRBV5-8,NA,TRBJ2-1,17,TRBD2,CASSPRGLAGSYNEQFF,TGTGCCAGCAGCCCCCGCGGACTAGCGGGAAGTTACAATGAGCAGTTCTTC
TRBV29-1,NA,TRBJ1-5,12,NA,CSVEDNGQPQHF,TGCAGCGTTGAAGATAATGGCCAGCCCCAGCATTTT
TRBV30,NA,TRBJ1-3,16,TRBD1,CAWTVRGLHPGNTIYF,TGTGCCTGGACAGTCAGGGGGCTTCACCCTGGAAACACCATATATTTT
TRBV7-2,once,TRBJ2-7,13,NA,CASSSPSPYEQYF,TGTGCCAGCAGCTCCCCTTCACCCTACGAGCAGTACTTC
TRBV11-2,NA,TRBJ1-4,13,NA,CACGQGLNEKLFF,TGTGCCTGTGGGCAGGGGCTTAATGAAAAACTGTTTTTT